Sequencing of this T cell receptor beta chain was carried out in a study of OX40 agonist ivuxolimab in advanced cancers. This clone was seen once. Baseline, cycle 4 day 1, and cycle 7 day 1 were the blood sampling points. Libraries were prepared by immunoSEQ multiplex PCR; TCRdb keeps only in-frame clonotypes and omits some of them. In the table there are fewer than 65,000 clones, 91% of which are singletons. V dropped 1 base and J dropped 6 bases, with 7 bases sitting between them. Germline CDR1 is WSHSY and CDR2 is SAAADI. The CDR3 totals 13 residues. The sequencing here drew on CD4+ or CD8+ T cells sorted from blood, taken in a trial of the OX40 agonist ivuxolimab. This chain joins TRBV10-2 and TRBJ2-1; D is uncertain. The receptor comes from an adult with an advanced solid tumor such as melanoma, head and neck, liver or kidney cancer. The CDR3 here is CASSEFQANEQFF. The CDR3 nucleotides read TGCGCCAGCAGTGAGTTTCAGGCCAATGAGCAGTTCTTC.